This T cell receptor beta chain was retrieved from a study of T-cell reconstitution after alpha-beta-depleted transplantation in children. This sample's TCRbeta library carried unique molecular identifier barcodes. TCRdb re-called the PCR reads through MiXCR, storing one row per CDR3 protein. The repertoire holds approximately 800,000 distinct CDR3 sequences, with approximately 15% as singletons. This clonotype was seen only a few times. Germline CDR1 is DFQATT and CDR2 is SNEGSKA (reference sequence). The CDR3 is made up of 13 amino acids. This TCR was sampled from a male patient aged 10 to 17 who had a stem cell transplant for acute lymphoblastic leukemia, so the T cells may come from the graft donor. The sequences come from PBMCs, mostly from graft donor cells, collected 360 days after TCRalphabeta/CD19-depleted stem cell transplant. The gene calls are TRBV20-1 and TRBJ2-7; weak D call: TRBD1 (6 bases). The CDR3 is CSGPGTNSYEQYF. The CDR3, as DNA: TGCAGCGGCCCCGGGACAAACTCCTACGAGCAGTACTTC.